This T cell receptor beta chain was profiled in a study of blood T cell repertoires in COVID-19. Germline V CDR1 and CDR2: SGHNT, YYREEE (reference sequence). The CDR3 is 15 amino acids. The ends lost 2 bases at V and 9 bases at J; junction bases unmatched: 8. Produced via immunoSEQ multiplex PCR; TCRdb's table is partial and in-frame only. Of roughly 250,000 clones listed, roughly 85% were seen once; the top ten hold less than 2.5%. V and J are TRBV5-4 and TRBJ2-4; TRBD1 aligns across 10 bases. The source material was PBMCs or T cells enriched from blood (not recorded which). The TCR originated in a woman aged 45 to 65 who had recovered from COVID-19. Written as DNA, the CDR3 is TGTGCCAGCAGCTTTGGACAGGGGGGGGATGCCATTCAGTACTTC. Protein product: CASSFGQGGDAIQYF.